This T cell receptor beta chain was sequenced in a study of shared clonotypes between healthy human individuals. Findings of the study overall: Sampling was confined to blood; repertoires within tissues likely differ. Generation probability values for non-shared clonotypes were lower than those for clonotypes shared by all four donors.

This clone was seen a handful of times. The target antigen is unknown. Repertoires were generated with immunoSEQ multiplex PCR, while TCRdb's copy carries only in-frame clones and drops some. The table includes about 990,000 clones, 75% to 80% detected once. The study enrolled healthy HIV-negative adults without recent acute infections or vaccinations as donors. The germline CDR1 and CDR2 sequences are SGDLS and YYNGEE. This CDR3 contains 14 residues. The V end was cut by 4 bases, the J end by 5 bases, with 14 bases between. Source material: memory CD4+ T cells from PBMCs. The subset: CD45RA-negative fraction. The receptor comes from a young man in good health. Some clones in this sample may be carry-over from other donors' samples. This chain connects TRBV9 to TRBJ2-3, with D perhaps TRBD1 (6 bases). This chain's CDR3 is CASSTSTGLDTQYF. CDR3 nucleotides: TGTGCCAGCAGCACCAGTACAGGGTTAGATACGCAGTATTTT.